Below are 14 T cell receptor beta chains sequenced from a single sample in a study of cytomegalovirus exposure and HLA in healthy donors. In the PCR, 60 Vbeta and 13 Jbeta primers were used. Only in-frame clones appear in the TCRdb table, and some are missing; sequencing was by immunoSEQ multiplex PCR. This sample carries some 170,000 clones, about 80% of them seen once, and the ten largest clones take about 4.3%. The specimen was PBMCs. The receptors stem from a young man in good health and CMV-seronegative.

The V call is TRBV5-1, the J call TRBJ2-2; TRBD2 matches at 8 bases. Germline V CDR1 and CDR2: SGHRS, YFSETQ. V trimming: 2 bases; J trimming: 4 bases; junction bases outside the gene matches: 4. This CDR3 comprises 15 residues. CDR3 nucleotides: TGCGCCAGCAGCTTAAGCGGGAGCGGCACCGGGGAGCTGTTTTTT. Protein: CASSLSGSGTGELFF.

The rearrangement joins TRBV7-3 to TRBJ2-1; D remains unclear. Trimming left V 4 bases short and J 9 bases short, with 13 bases between. The CDR3 has 13 residues. The germline gives CDR1 SGHTA, CDR2 FQGTGA. The chain's CDR3 is CASSSVNLIEQFF. The CDR3 region has the DNA TGTGCCAGCAGCTCGGTAAACCTGATTGAGCAGTTCTTC.

This clone occurred once. The chain carries TRBV9 and TRBJ1-1; TRBD1 is a possible D gene (5 bases). Germline V gene lookup returns CDR1 SGDLS and CDR2 YYNGEE. Between the trimmed V and J ends, which lost 4 bases and 1 base, there was a span of 14 bases. The CDR3 extends over 15 amino acids. CDR3 coding DNA: TGTGCCAGCAGCCATACGACAGAAGCGAACACTGAAGCTTTCTTT. This gives the protein CASSHTTEANTEAFF. Full variable domain (remainder filled in from reference TRBV9 and TRBJ1-1): DSGVTQTPKHLITATGQRVTLRCSPRSGDLSVYWYQQSLDQGLQFLIQYYNGEERAKGNILERFSAQQFPDLHSELNLSSLELGDSALYFCASSHTTEANTEAFFGQGTRLTVV.

The genes are TRBV6-6 and TRBJ1-1; D gene uncertain. CDR3 length equals 12 residues. Germline CDR1 is MNHNY and CDR2 is SVGAGI (reference sequence). Trimming removed 8 bases from V and 8 bases from J, with 15 bases in between. Here the CDR3 DNA reads TGTGCCAGCGAACTGGTGGGCAGCGAAGCTTTCTTT. This gives the protein CASELVGSEAFF.

The gene calls are TRBV27 and TRBJ1-5, with 10 bases identical to TRBD1. There are 14 residues in the CDR3. The J segment lost 6 bases and the V segment lost 6 bases, leaving 5 bases of the junction unmatched. Looked up from germline, CDR1 is MNHEY and CDR2 is SMNVEV (reference sequence). CDR3 nucleotide sequence: TGTGCCAGCAGCCTCGGACAGGGGGGTCAGCCCCAGCATTTT. Its protein product is CASSLGQGGQPQHF.

This sequence joins TRBV28 and TRBJ2-7; TRBD1 is a possible D gene (6 bases). This CDR3 has 15 residues. The germline V and J ends were trimmed by 2 bases and 0 bases, with 11 bases remaining between them. CDR1 and CDR2 from the germline V gene are MDHEN and SYDVKM. The DNA of the CDR3 is TGTGCCAGCAGTTTAAGCAGGGGTTTCTCCTACGAGCAGTACTTC. Its protein is CASSLSRGFSYEQYF.

This chain links TRBV30 with TRBJ2-1; D call uncertain. Germline CDR1 is GTSNPN and CDR2 is SVGIG (reference sequence). V lost 4 bases to trimming and J lost 9 bases, with 13 bases between them. The CDR3 is 12 amino acids. This chain's CDR3 is CAWNPSKSEQFF. The CDR3 region has the DNA TGTGCCTGGAACCCCTCGAAGAGTGAGCAGTTCTTC.

The chain employs TRBV15 and TRBJ2-5; TRBD2 agrees at 10 bases. V dropped 5 bases and J dropped 5; count of bases not matched to a gene: 8. This CDR3 region has 15 residues. From germline, CDR1 is LNHNV and CDR2 YYDKDF (reference sequence). The chain's CDR3 is CATSSEAGGRETQYF. DNA of the CDR3: TGTGCCACCAGCTCTGAAGCGGGGGGGCGGGAGACCCAGTACTTC. The full variable domain, rest sourced from reference TRBV15 and TRBJ2-5, is DAMVIQNPRYQVTQFGKPVTLSCSQTLNHNVMYWYQQKSSQAPKLLFHYYDKDFNNEADTPDNFQSRRPNTSFCFLDIRSPGLGDTAMYLCATSSEAGGRETQYFGPGTRLLVL.

The gene calls are TRBV6-1 and TRBJ1-5; D might be TRBD1 (5 bases). CDR3 length equals 16 residues. Germline CDR1 MNHNS, CDR2 SASEGT. V shed 3 bases and J shed 0 bases, with 12 bases lying between them. The CDR3 region has the DNA TGTGCCAGCAGTGACGTGGGGGGTTTTAGCAATCAGCCCCAGCATTTT. Its translation is CASSDVGGFSNQPQHF.

The chain is built from TRBV9 and TRBJ2-7; possibly TRBD1 for D (6 bases). The V and J ends lost 3 bases and 3 bases respectively, with 13 bases between them. CDR3 size: 14 residues. Germline V gene data show CDR1 as SGDLS and CDR2 as YYNGEE. The CDR3 nucleotides read TGTGCCAGCAGCGCCGGGACAAGGGACTACGAGCAGTACTTC. Translation gives CASSAGTRDYEQYF.

This chain joins TRBV6-5 and TRBJ1-4; D might be TRBD1 (6 bases). In germline, CDR1 is MNHEY, CDR2 SVGAGI. V lost 6 bases and J lost 8, with 16 bases in between. The CDR3 length is 14 residues. The CDR3 is CASRKTGLDEKLFF. CDR3 DNA sequence: TGTGCCAGCAGAAAAACAGGGCTGGACGAAAAACTGTTTTTT.

Here the CDR3 reads CASSTQSRQGRETQYF. The CDR3, as DNA: TGTGCCAGCAGCACCCAGAGCCGACAGGGGAGAGAGACCCAGTACTTC. The chain has TRBV7-2 and TRBJ2-5; 8 bases align to TRBD1. This CDR3 is built from 16 residues. V was pared by 5 bases and J by 4 bases, with 12 bases of the junction left unmatched. Germline CDR1 reads SGHTA; CDR2 reads FQGNSA.

This clone was observed a handful of times. V gene TRBV5-6 combines with J gene TRBJ1-1; 8 bases align to TRBD1. The germline V gene has CDR1 SGHDT and CDR2 YYEEEE. This CDR3 region has 17 residues. The V segment lost 4 bases and the J segment 8 bases; nucleotides outside the gene matches: 19. CDR3 sequence (DNA): TGTGCCAGCAGCACCGCCTTACAGGGGGTGGGCATAGCGGAAGCTTTCTTT. As protein: CASSTALQGVGIAEAFF.

This chain joins TRBV5-8 and TRBJ1-2, with D possibly matching TRBD1 (5 bases). The germline V gene encodes CDR1 SGHTS and CDR2 YDEGEE. V lost 4 bases, J lost 5 bases, and 18 bases lay in between. The CDR3 consists of 15 residues. The CDR3 here is CASSRMTDFAYGYTF. The CDR3 coding sequence is TGTGCCAGCAGCCGAATGACAGATTTTGCATATGGCTACACCTTC.